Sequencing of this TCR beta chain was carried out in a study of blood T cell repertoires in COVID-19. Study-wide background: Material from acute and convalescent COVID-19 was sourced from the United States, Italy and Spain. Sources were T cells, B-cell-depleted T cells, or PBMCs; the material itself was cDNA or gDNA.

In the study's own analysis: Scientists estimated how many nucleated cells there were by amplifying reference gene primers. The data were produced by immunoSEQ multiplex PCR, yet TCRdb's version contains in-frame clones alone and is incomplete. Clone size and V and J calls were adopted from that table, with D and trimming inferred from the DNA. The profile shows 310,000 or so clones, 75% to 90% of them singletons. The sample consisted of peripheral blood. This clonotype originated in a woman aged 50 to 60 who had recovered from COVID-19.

CDR3 loop: CATSRDKWWPGDTQYF. The CDR3 bases are TGTGCCACCAGCAGAGATAAGTGGTGGCCGGGGGATACGCAGTATTTT. V and J are TRBV15 and TRBJ2-3, with D tentatively TRBD2 (5 bases). The CDR3 length is 16 residues. CDR1 is LNHNV, CDR2 YYDKDF, per germline (reference sequence). The V gene lost 0 bases and the J gene lost 6 bases, with 16 bases spanning the gap.